This section outlines one T cell receptor (beta chain) sequence together with its context. Deletions cut 7 bases from V and 0 bases from J, with 7 bases between. The V gene's germline CDR1 is MDHEN and CDR2 SYDVKM. The CDR3 has 12 amino acids. In the authors' workflow: Reference gene primer amplification gave estimated nucleated cell counts. Sequencing used immunoSEQ multiplex PCR; TCRdb keeps in-frame clones, though not all of them. From that table come the V and J calls and clone size; the DNA was used to work out D and trimming. The sample shows fewer than 55,000 clones, about 81% of them seen only once. The data belong to a study of blood T cell repertoires in COVID-19. Study details: Spain, Italy and the United States supplied samples that represented acute and convalescent COVID-19. Sample material is recorded as cDNA or gDNA derived from T cells, B-cell-depleted T cells, or PBMCs.

The chain joins TRBV28 to TRBJ2-7, with no clear D. Sequencing was performed on peripheral blood. The receptor comes from a man aged 45-60 years with acute or convalescent COVID-19. The CDR3 region has the DNA TGTGCCAGCAATTCTCCCTCCTACGAGCAGTACTTC. This codes for CASNSPSYEQYF.